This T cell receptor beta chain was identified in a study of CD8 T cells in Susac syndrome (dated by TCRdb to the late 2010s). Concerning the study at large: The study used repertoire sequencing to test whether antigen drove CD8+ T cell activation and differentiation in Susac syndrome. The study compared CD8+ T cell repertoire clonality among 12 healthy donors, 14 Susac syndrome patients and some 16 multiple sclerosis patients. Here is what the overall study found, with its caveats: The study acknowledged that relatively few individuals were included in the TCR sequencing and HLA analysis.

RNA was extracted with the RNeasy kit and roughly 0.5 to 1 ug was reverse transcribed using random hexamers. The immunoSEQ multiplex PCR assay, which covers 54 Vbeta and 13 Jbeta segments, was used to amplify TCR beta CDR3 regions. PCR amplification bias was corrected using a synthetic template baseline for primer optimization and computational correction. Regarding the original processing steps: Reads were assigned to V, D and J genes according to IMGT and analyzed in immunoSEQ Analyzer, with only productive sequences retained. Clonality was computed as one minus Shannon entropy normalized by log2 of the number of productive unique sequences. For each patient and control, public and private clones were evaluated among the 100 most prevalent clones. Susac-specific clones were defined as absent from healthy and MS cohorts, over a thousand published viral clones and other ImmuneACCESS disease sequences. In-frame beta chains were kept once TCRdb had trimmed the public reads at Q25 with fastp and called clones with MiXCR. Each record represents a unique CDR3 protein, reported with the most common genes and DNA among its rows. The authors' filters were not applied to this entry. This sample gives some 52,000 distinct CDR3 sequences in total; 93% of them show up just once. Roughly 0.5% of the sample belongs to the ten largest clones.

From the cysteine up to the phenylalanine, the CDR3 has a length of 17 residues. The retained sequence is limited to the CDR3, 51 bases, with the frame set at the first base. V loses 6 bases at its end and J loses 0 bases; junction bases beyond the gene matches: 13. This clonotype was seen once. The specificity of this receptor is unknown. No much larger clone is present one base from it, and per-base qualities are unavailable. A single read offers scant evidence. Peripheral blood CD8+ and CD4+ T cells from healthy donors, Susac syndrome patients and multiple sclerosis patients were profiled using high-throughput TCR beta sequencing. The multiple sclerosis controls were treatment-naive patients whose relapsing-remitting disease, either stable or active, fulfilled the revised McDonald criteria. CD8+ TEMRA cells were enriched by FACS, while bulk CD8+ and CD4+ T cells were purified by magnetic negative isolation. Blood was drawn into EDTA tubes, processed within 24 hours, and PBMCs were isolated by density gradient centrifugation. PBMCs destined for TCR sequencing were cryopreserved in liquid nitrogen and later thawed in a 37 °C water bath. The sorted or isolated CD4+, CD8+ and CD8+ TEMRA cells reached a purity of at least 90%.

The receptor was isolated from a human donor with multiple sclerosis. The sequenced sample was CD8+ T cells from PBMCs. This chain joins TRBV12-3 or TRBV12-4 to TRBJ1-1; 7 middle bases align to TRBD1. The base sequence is TGTGCCAGCAGACCTCCCCAGGGGGGACTGATGAACACTGAAGCTTTCTTT. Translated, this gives CASRPPQGGLMNTEAFF.